What follows are 29 T cell receptor beta chains derived from one specimen sequenced in a study of cytomegalovirus exposure and HLA in healthy donors. The PCR had 60 Vbeta and 13 Jbeta primers. TCRdb keeps only in-frame clones here, not all; method: immunoSEQ multiplex PCR. The sample records 150,000 or so clones, around 77% being singletons. The specimen was PBMCs. The receptor set was obtained from a man between 35 and 55 years old in good health and CMV-seronegative.

V and J are TRBV7-2 and TRBJ2-7; no clear D gene. The germline CDR1 and CDR2 sequences are SGHTA and FQGNSA. There are 12 residues in the CDR3. V was shortened by 5 bases and J by 1 base, with 6 bases between the two germline ends. CDR3 loop: CASSRLSYEQYF. The CDR3 DNA is TGTGCCAGCAGCCGGTTGTCCTACGAGCAGTACTTC.

Concerning this clone: With a much larger clone just one base away, this may be a read error. This chain links TRBV13 with TRBJ2-7, with unresolved D. The CDR3 is made up of 12 amino acids. Germline-derived CDR1 and CDR2 are PRHDT and FYEKMQ (reference sequence). V lost 5 bases and J lost 0, with 5 bases in between. The CDR3 reads CASSPSSYEQYF. The CDR3 nucleotides are TGTGCCAGCAGCCCGAGCTCCTACGAGCAGTACTTC. Filled out from reference TRBV13 and TRBJ2-7, the complete variable domain reads AAGVIQSPRHLIKEKRETATLKCYPIPRHDTVYWYQQGPGQDPQFLISFYEKMQSDKGSIPDRFSAQQFSDYHSELNMSSLELGDSALYFCASSPSSYEQYFGPGTRLTVT.

This clone occurred a few times. Other DNA sequences in this specimen translate into the identical CDR3. The rearrangement links TRBV7-3 to TRBJ1-1; tentatively, D is TRBD1 (5 bases). The germline V gene encodes CDR1 SGHTA and CDR2 FQGTGA. The CDR3 runs to 13 residues. Trimming removed 5 bases at V and 1 base at J, with 8 bases between. CDR3 region: CASSLDRNTEAFF. CDR3 sequence (DNA): TGTGCCAGCAGCCTTGACAGGAACACTGAAGCTTTCTTT. Based on the CDR3 plus reference TRBV7-3 and TRBJ1-1, the full variable domain is GAGVSQTPSNKVTEKGKYVELRCDPISGHTALYWYRQSLGQGPEFLIYFQGTGAADDSGLPNDRFFAVRPEGSVSTLKIQRTERGDSAVYLCASSLDRNTEAFFGQGTRLTVV.

The chain links TRBV6-1 to TRBJ1-2; 7 bases agree with TRBD1. Trimming removed 2 bases from V and 8 bases from J; junction bases left unmatched: 5. CDR3 size: 13 residues. Germline V gene lookup returns CDR1 MNHNS and CDR2 SASEGT. CDR3 residues: CASSEWQGGGYTF. The CDR3 bases are TGTGCCAGCAGTGAATGGCAGGGGGGCGGCTACACCTTC.

The chain has TRBV30 and TRBJ2-3; the match to TRBD1 covers 7 bases. The V gene's germline CDR1 is GTSNPN and CDR2 SVGIG (reference sequence). V trimming: 6 bases; J trimming: 4 bases; junction bases outside the gene matches: 10. The CDR3 has 14 residues. The CDR3 DNA sequence: TGTGCCTGCAGACACGACAGGGACCCAGATACGCAGTATTTT. Encoded protein: CACRHDRDPDTQYF.

The V gene is TRBV6-6, the J gene TRBJ1-2; tentative D call: TRBD1 (6 bases). Trimming took off 0 bases at V and 5 bases at J, with 16 bases between the two ends. CDR3 length: 16 residues. Germline V lookup: CDR1 MNHNY, CDR2 SVGAGI (reference sequence). The CDR3 region is CASSYSRAGALYGYTF. CDR3 DNA: TGTGCCAGCAGTTACTCTCGAGCAGGGGCCCTATATGGCTACACCTTC.

This clone was found a few times. The gene calls are TRBV2 and TRBJ1-4; D not resolved. The germline gives CDR1 SNHLY, CDR2 FYNNEI. The CDR3 consists of 15 residues. The germline V and J ends were trimmed by 5 bases and 3 bases, with 13 bases remaining between them. The CDR3 DNA is TGTGCCAGCAGTCCACCCGGGGTAGCTAATGAAAAACTGTTTTTT. Its translation is CASSPPGVANEKLFF.

The count of this clone is one. The chain carries TRBV7-2 and TRBJ2-1, with TRBD2 matching over 11 bases. CDR1 is SGHTA and CDR2 is FQGNSA in the germline V gene. Losses at the gene ends were 5 bases for V and 0 bases for J; bases not matched to a gene: 0. CDR3 length: 15 amino acids. CDR3 amino acids: CASSGLAGSYNEQFF. The DNA for the CDR3 is TGTGCCAGCAGCGGACTAGCGGGCTCCTACAATGAGCAGTTCTTC.

The chain has TRBV27 and TRBJ2-7; 8 nucleotides agree with TRBD1. The CDR3 extends over 14 amino acids. After removal of 4 bases from V and 3 bases from J, the junction contained 5 bases not matched to a gene. CDR1 and CDR2 from the germline V gene are MNHEY and SMNVEV (reference sequence). The DNA of the CDR3 is TGTGCCAGCAGTTCCGGACAGGGATTCTACGAGCAGTACTTC. Its protein product is CASSSGQGFYEQYF.

The chain links TRBV5-1 to TRBJ2-1; 10 nucleotides agree with TRBD2. V lost 6 bases to trimming and J lost 5 bases; unmatched junction nucleotides: 8. This CDR3 contains 15 residues. Per the germline V gene, CDR1 is SGHRS and CDR2 is YFSETQ. The chain's CDR3 is CASIPSGSGNNEQFF. The CDR3, as DNA: TGCGCCAGCATTCCTAGCGGGAGCGGGAACAATGAGCAGTTCTTC.

The V call is TRBV4-1, the J call TRBJ2-5; a weak D match, TRBD2 (6 bases). V was shortened by 2 bases and J by 5 bases, with 15 bases between the two germline ends. The CDR3 contains 15 residues. From germline, CDR1 is MGHRA and CDR2 YSYEKL. CDR3 loop: CASSQPGLTGETQYF. Here the CDR3 DNA reads TGCGCCAGCAGCCAACCGGGACTGACGGGGGAGACCCAGTACTTC.

In this sample, this clone turned up a few times. The chain joins TRBV29-1 to TRBJ2-5, with TRBD1 as a possible D gene (6 bases). This CDR3 spans 12 amino acids. Trimming shortened V by 7 bases and J by 5 bases, and 14 bases separated the two germline ends. Germline CDR1 is SQVTM and CDR2 is ANQGSEA. The CDR3: CSAGDGRETQYF. For the CDR3, the DNA is TGCAGCGCAGGGGACGGCCGGGAGACCCAGTACTTC.

This clone appeared a single time. The chain uses TRBV25-1 and TRBJ2-3; 11 bases are a match to TRBD2. Germline values: CDR1 MGHDK, CDR2 SYGVNS. V gave up 6 bases and J gave up 4 bases; unmatched junction bases: 6. The CDR3 length is 15 residues. The CDR3 region has the DNA TGTGCCAGCAGCAGACTAGCGGGATTCCCAGATACGCAGTATTTT. Translated, it gives CASSRLAGFPDTQYF. Based on the CDR3 plus reference TRBV25-1 and TRBJ2-3, the full variable domain is EADIYQTPRYLVIGTGKKITLECSQTMGHDKMYWYQQDPGMELHLIHYSYGVNSTEKGDLSSESTVSRIRTEHFPLTLESARPSHTSQYLCASSRLAGFPDTQYFGPGTRLTVL.

The CDR3 sequence: CASRQGAQAGANVLTF. In DNA form, the CDR3 reads TGTGCCAGCAGACAGGGGGCGCAGGCTGGGGCCAACGTCCTGACTTTC. The chain combines TRBV27 with TRBJ2-6; the match to TRBD1 covers 9 bases. Unmatched junction bases numbered 5, after V lost 6 bases and J lost 2 bases. In germline, CDR1 is MNHEY, CDR2 SMNVEV (reference sequence). CDR3 size: 16 residues.

This chain joins TRBV27 and TRBJ1-2; TRBD1 might be the D (5 bases). Trimming stripped 6 bases from V and 6 bases from J, with 17 bases between. This CDR3 is 14 amino acids long. CDR1 and CDR2 (germline): MNHEY, SMNVEV (reference sequence). The CDR3 DNA reads as TGTGCCAGCAGCGATAACGGGGGATGGGATGGCTACACCTTC. The encoded protein is CASSDNGGWDGYTF.

The V call is TRBV27, the J call TRBJ1-2, with 7 bases matching TRBD1. V trimming: 3 bases; J trimming: 4 bases; junction bases outside the gene matches: 5. The CDR3 length is 14 residues. Germline lookup yields CDR1 MNHEY and CDR2 SMNVEV (reference sequence). The CDR3 protein is CASSFQTGTYGYTF. CDR3 DNA: TGTGCCAGCAGTTTTCAGACAGGGACCTATGGCTACACCTTC.

This chain connects TRBV30 to TRBJ1-5; a weak D match, TRBD1 (6 bases). The CDR3 extends over 13 amino acids. Per the germline V gene, CDR1 is GTSNPN and CDR2 is SVGIG (reference sequence). Trimming left V 3 bases short and J 6 bases short, with 12 bases between. In nucleotides, the CDR3 is TGTGCCTGGAGCCTAGGGGGGGTTCAGCCCCAGCATTTT. Protein: CAWSLGGVQPQHF.

This clone turned up a few times. The chain recombines TRBV4-1 with TRBJ2-4, with 7 bases fitting TRBD2. The V and J ends lost 0 bases and 6 bases, in that order; junction bases with no gene match: 8. CDR3 size: 16 residues. Per the germline V gene, CDR1 is MGHRA and CDR2 is YSYEKL. CDR3 in amino acids: CASSQEVGRAANIQYF. The DNA for the CDR3 is TGCGCCAGCAGCCAAGAGGTTGGGAGGGCCGCAAACATTCAGTACTTC.

This rearrangement joins TRBV29-1 to TRBJ2-7, with TRBD1 identical over 7 bases. Germline CDR1 and CDR2: SQVTM and ANQGSEA. The CDR3 extends over 14 amino acids. The J segment lost 3 bases and the V segment lost 0 bases, leaving 5 bases of the junction unmatched. CDR3 sequence: CSVEEPAGGYEQYF. The CDR3 DNA is TGCAGCGTTGAAGAACCGGCAGGGGGCTACGAGCAGTACTTC.

The chain uses TRBV5-1 and TRBJ2-3; 9 nucleotides match TRBD1. The V gene end was trimmed by 0 bases and the J gene end by 1 base; junction bases not matched to a gene: 9. The CDR3 is 18 residues long. Germline-derived CDR1 and CDR2 are SGHRS and YFSETQ. In DNA form, the CDR3 reads TGCGCCAGCAGCTTGGACAGGGGGCGCTTGATAGGCACAGATACGCAGTATTTT. Protein sequence: CASSLDRGRLIGTDTQYF.

This clone has only a few counts. The rearrangement joins TRBV2 to TRBJ1-2; D is undetermined. Germline CDR1 SNHLY, CDR2 FYNNEI. This CDR3 contains 13 residues. This chain's CDR3 is CATGGTANYGYTF. The DNA for the CDR3 is TGTGCAACCGGAGGAACAGCCAACTATGGCTACACCTTC.

The chain uses TRBV19 and TRBJ2-3; D is possibly TRBD1 (6 bases). The germline V gene encodes CDR1 LNHDA and CDR2 SQIVND (reference sequence). Trimming stripped 4 bases from V and 3 bases from J, with 17 bases between. CDR3 length equals 16 residues. This chain's CDR3 is CASSTRGRGFTDTQYF. CDR3 in DNA: TGTGCCAGTAGTACCAGGGGCAGGGGATTTACAGATACGCAGTATTTT.

J is TRBJ1-5 and V is TRBV27, with TRBD1 matching 7 bases. The CDR3 sequence is 15 residues long. V gave up 5 bases and J gave up 2 bases; unmatched junction bases: 6. From germline, CDR1 is MNHEY and CDR2 SMNVEV (reference sequence). The CDR3 nucleotides read TGTGCCAGCAGTACGACAGGGAGGCGCAATCAGCCCCAGCATTTT. Its protein product is CASSTTGRRNQPQHF.

This clone was seen only once. The rearrangement links TRBV5-1 to TRBJ2-5; D perhaps matches TRBD1 (5 bases). Trimming stripped 3 bases from V and 11 bases from J, with 11 bases between. Germline V gene lookup returns CDR1 SGHRS and CDR2 YFSETQ. The CDR3 loop spans 11 amino acids. The CDR3: CASSSQGIQYF. CDR3 nucleotide sequence: TGCGCCAGCAGCTCTCAGGGAATTCAGTACTTC. Looking up the rest from reference TRBV5-1 and TRBJ2-5 gives the full variable domain: KAGVTQTPRYLIKTRGQQVTLSCSPISGHRSVSWYQQTPGQGLQFLFEYFSETQRNKGNFPGRFSGRQFSNSRSEMNVSTLELGDSALYLCASSSQGIQYFGPGTRLLVL.

The V and J genes are TRBV30 and TRBJ1-5; D is undetermined. CDR1 is GTSNPN, CDR2 SVGIG, per germline (reference sequence). The CDR3 contains 13 residues. V lost 2 bases and J 3 bases, leaving 8 bases between the germline ends. CDR3 nucleotides: TGTGCCTGGAGTATAACAGCCAATCAGCCCCAGCATTTT. It codes for CAWSITANQPQHF.

The chain employs TRBV9 and TRBJ2-7; D unresolved. There are 13 residues in the CDR3. Looked up from germline, CDR1 is SGDLS and CDR2 is YYNGEE. Trimming left V 4 bases short and J 5 bases short, with 13 bases between. As DNA, the CDR3 is TGTGCCAGCAGCCTCAGTCTAGTAGACGAGCAGTACTTC. It translates to CASSLSLVDEQYF.

The chain carries TRBV19 and TRBJ2-6, with 9 nucleotides matching TRBD2. The germline CDR1 and CDR2 sequences are LNHDA and SQIVND (reference sequence). With V trimmed by 6 bases and J by 3 bases, 15 bases remained unmatched. The CDR3 has 19 residues. CDR3 sequence (DNA): TGTGCCAGTAGCCTTCATGGTAGCGGGAGTTATTATGGGGCCAACGTCCTGACTTTC. This sequence encodes CASSLHGSGSYYGANVLTF.

The chain is built from TRBV7-8 and TRBJ1-3; D is uncertain. CDR3 length: 15 residues. Per germline, CDR1 SGHVS and CDR2 FQNEAQ. The V and J ends lost 3 bases and 2 bases respectively, with 11 bases between them. In DNA, the CDR3 is TGTGCCAGCAGCTTTTTGCGACTGACTGGAAACACCATATATTTT. Amino acid sequence: CASSFLRLTGNTIYF.

This chain links TRBV29-1 with TRBJ1-1; 7 bases align to TRBD1. The CDR3 runs to 16 residues. CDR1 and CDR2 (germline): SQVTM, ANQGSEA. Unmatched junction bases numbered 12, after V lost 0 bases and J lost 5 bases. This CDR3 is CSVEDGRRGRRTEAFF. The CDR3 DNA sequence: TGCAGCGTTGAAGATGGTAGGAGGGGGCGGAGGACTGAAGCTTTCTTT.